The 17 T cell receptor beta chains in this list originate from one sample, sequenced in a study of blood T cell repertoires in COVID-19 (dated by TCRdb to 2020 to 2021). The library was made by the immunoSEQ multiplex PCR assay. The table comes from immuneACCESS by way of TCRdb, which keeps in-frame sequences with V and J called. Part of the clones is missing from these tables; in studies checked, under half for an unresolved V gene and the rest for unknown reasons. The sample table lists around 430,000 clones, about 83% of them with a count of one. Around 10% of the sample comes from the top ten. Sequencing was performed on PBMCs or T cells enriched from blood (not recorded which). The receptors shown here come from a woman in her 50s who had recovered from COVID-19.

J is TRBJ1-2 and V is TRBV2; D call uncertain. V lost 2 bases and J lost 8, with 9 bases in between. The CDR3 length is 12 residues. From germline, CDR1 is SNHLY and CDR2 FYNNEI. The CDR3 bases are TGTGCCAGCAGTGAAAGAAACCGGGGCTACACCTTC. Its protein product is CASSERNRGYTF.

V usage is TRBV4-1 and J usage is TRBJ1-1; a possible D gene is TRBD1 (6 bases). This CDR3 region has 15 residues. Trimming removed 3 bases at V and 4 bases at J, with 15 bases between. Per germline, CDR1 MGHRA and CDR2 YSYEKL. Written as DNA, the CDR3 is TGCGCCAGCAGCCACGACCAACAGGGAGTCACTGAAGCTTTCTTT. Amino acids: CASSHDQQGVTEAFF.

The genes are TRBV14 and TRBJ2-5; D might be TRBD2 (5 bases). With 2 bases removed from V and 4 bases from J, the gap between germline ends came to 14 bases. The CDR3 spans 15 residues. CDR1 and CDR2 (germline): SGHDN, FVKESK. The CDR3 nucleotides are TGTGCCAGCAGCCAAACCCTAGCCTGGGGAGAGACCCAGTACTTC. It translates to CASSQTLAWGETQYF. Using reference TRBV14 and TRBJ2-5 for the parts outside the CDR3, the full variable domain is EAGVTQFPSHSVIEKGQTVTLRCDPISGHDNLYWYRRVMGKEIKFLLHFVKESKQDESGMPNNRFLAERTGGTYSTLKVQPAELEDSGVYFCASSQTLAWGETQYFGPGTRLLVL.

A note on this clone: The same CDR3 is also encoded by other DNA sequences in this sample. V is TRBV20-1 and J is TRBJ2-5; D may be TRBD2 (6 bases). V gave up 6 bases and J gave up 5 bases, with 10 bases separating them. Germline CDR1 reads DFQATT; CDR2 reads SNEGSKA (reference sequence). The CDR3 extends over 11 amino acids. The CDR3 nucleotides read TGCAGTGCCAGCGGGCGGGAGACCCAGTACTTC. Encoded protein: CSASGRETQYF.

The V gene is TRBV3-1 (or the pseudogene TRBV3-2), the J gene TRBJ1-3; D may be TRBD1 (6 bases). V gave up 3 bases and J gave up 4 bases, with 10 bases separating them. Germline V gene sequence: CDR1 LGHDT, CDR2 YNNKEL (reference sequence). This CDR3 spans 14 amino acids. The CDR3 DNA sequence: TGTGCCAGCAGCCAGTATGGACAGGGAAACACCATATATTTT. Translating it yields CASSQYGQGNTIYF.

The rearrangement uses TRBV11-3 and TRBJ2-3, with 8 bases identical to TRBD1. The CDR3 consists of 14 residues. J was trimmed by 1 base and V by 3 bases; bases with no gene match: 0. Germline V lookup: CDR1 SGHNT, CDR2 YENEEA. This chain's CDR3 is CASSLTGGTDTQYF. In DNA form, the CDR3 reads TGTGCCAGCAGCTTGACAGGGGGCACAGATACGCAGTATTTT.

The chain has TRBV6-6 and TRBJ2-7; D perhaps matches TRBD2 (6 bases). Germline V gene sequence: CDR1 MNHNY, CDR2 SVGAGI (reference sequence). This CDR3 region has 14 residues. Trimming removed 6 bases from V and 0 bases from J, with 12 bases in between. The CDR3 DNA sequence: TGTGCCAGCAGCCGGGACTGGAGCTCCTACGAGCAGTACTTC. It yields the protein CASSRDWSSYEQYF.

V gene TRBV6-5 combines with J gene TRBJ1-1, with D unresolved. Germline V gives CDR1 MNHEY, CDR2 SVGAGI. The length of the CDR3 is 13 residues. V shed 8 bases and J shed 1 base, with 11 bases lying between them. CDR3: CASPRRENTEAFF. Here the CDR3 DNA reads TGTGCCAGCCCGCGGCGGGAGAACACTGAAGCTTTCTTT.

The genes are TRBV21-1 and TRBJ2-7; the DNA was not used to check the table's D call, TRBD1. TRBV21-1 is classified as a pseudogene. This CDR3 comprises 15 residues. In DNA, the CDR3 is TGTGCCAGCAGCAGCCGGTCAGGACAGGGGGTCGAGCAGTACTTC. As protein: CASSSRSGQGVEQYF.

This chain links TRBV15 with TRBJ2-1; 8 bases are shared with TRBD1. V was pared by 3 bases and J by 3 bases, with 7 bases of the junction left unmatched. Germline-derived CDR1 and CDR2 are LNHNV and YYDKDF (reference sequence). The CDR3 has 16 amino acids. The CDR3: CATSSWGQENYNEQFF. The CDR3 bases are TGTGCCACCAGCAGCTGGGGACAGGAAAACTACAATGAGCAGTTCTTC.

The J gene is TRBJ2-1, the V gene TRBV19; 7 bases match TRBD2. This CDR3 is 15 amino acids long. The V and J ends lost 2 bases and 4 bases, in that order; junction bases with no gene match: 5. The germline gives CDR1 LNHDA, CDR2 SQIVND (reference sequence). As DNA, the CDR3 is TGTGCCAGTAGTATACGGGCGGGGGATTACAATGAGCAGTTCTTC. Translated, it gives CASSIRAGDYNEQFF.

The J gene is TRBJ2-2, the V gene TRBV24-1; 9 bases fit TRBD1. Germline V gene sequence: CDR1 KGHDR, CDR2 SFDVKD. The CDR3 consists of 17 residues. V shed 5 bases, J shed 4 bases, and the junction held 10 bases outside the gene matches. The CDR3 is CATSAGGQGGRTGELFF. The DNA of the CDR3 is TGTGCCACCAGTGCCGGGGGACAGGGTGGCCGCACCGGGGAGCTGTTTTTT.

The rearrangement uses TRBV9 and TRBJ2-7, with no clear D. With 4 bases removed from V and 0 bases from J, the gap between germline ends came to 5 bases. Germline V gene lookup returns CDR1 SGDLS and CDR2 YYNGEE. The CDR3 totals 12 residues. The CDR3 here is CASSSSSYEQYF. The CDR3 DNA sequence: TGTGCCAGCAGCTCTAGCTCCTACGAGCAGTACTTC.

V gene TRBV7-5 combines with J gene TRBJ1-2; no check of the table's D call, TRBD1, against the DNA was made. TRBV7-5 represents a pseudogene. This CDR3 is built from 18 residues. DNA of the CDR3: TGTGCCAGAAGCCTACGGCCGGGACAGGGTGGTAGTAGTTCGGGCTACACCTTC. Its protein is CARSLRPGQGGSSSGYTF.

The table lists this clone with a count of one. The V gene is TRBV19, the J gene TRBJ1-1; D uncertain. CDR1 is LNHDA, CDR2 SQIVND, per germline (reference sequence). Trimming cost V 10 bases and J 1 base, with 16 bases left between them. The CDR3 is 14 residues long. CDR3: CATPRRKSNTEAFF. DNA for the CDR3: TGTGCCACCCCCCGGAGGAAATCGAACACTGAAGCTTTCTTT.

The chain carries TRBV7-2 and TRBJ2-3; possible D gene TRBD2, 7 bases. With 0 bases removed from V and 4 bases from J, the gap between germline ends came to 11 bases. The CDR3 has 15 residues. CDR1 SGHTA and CDR2 FQGNSA come from the germline V gene. In nucleotides, the CDR3 is TGTGCCAGCAGCTTAGCGGGGGGGCTGTCAGATACGCAGTATTTT. Protein product: CASSLAGGLSDTQYF.

V usage is TRBV5-4 and J usage is TRBJ2-3; D gene uncertain. CDR3 length: 16 amino acids. Germline V gene lookup returns CDR1 SGHNT and CDR2 YYREEE (reference sequence). V lost 0 bases and J 5 bases, leaving 16 bases between the germline ends. CDR3 DNA: TGTGCCAGCAGCTTGGGGTCTGTGGGCACACGAGATACGCAGTATTTT. Translated: CASSLGSVGTRDTQYF. Full variable domain (outside the CDR3, taken from reference TRBV5-4 and TRBJ2-3): ETGVTQSPTHLIKTRGQQVTLRCSSQSGHNTVSWYQQALGQGPQFIFQYYREEENGRGNFPPRFSGLQFPNYSSELNVNALELDDSALYLCASSLGSVGTRDTQYFGPGTRLTVL.